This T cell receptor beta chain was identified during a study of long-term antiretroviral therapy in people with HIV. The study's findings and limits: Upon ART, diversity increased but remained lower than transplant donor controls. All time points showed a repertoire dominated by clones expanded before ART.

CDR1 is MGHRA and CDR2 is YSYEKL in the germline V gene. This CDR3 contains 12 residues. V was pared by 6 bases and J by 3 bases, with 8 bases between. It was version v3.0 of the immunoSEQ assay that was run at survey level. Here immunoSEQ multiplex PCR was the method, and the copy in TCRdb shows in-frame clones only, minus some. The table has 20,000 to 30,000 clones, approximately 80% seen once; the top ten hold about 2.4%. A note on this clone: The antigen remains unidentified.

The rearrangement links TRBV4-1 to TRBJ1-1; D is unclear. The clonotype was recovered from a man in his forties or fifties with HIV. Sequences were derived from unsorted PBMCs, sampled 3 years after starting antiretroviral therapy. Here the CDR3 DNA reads TGCGCCAGCAGTGGGCACCACACTGAAGCTTTCTTT. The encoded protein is CASSGHHTEAFF.